The 26 T cell receptor beta chains presented below share a single source sample, sequenced in a study of blood T cell repertoires in COVID-19. The method was immunoSEQ multiplex PCR; TCRdb's version includes in-frame clones alone and lacks a portion of them. The table lists about 160,000 clones, about 85% of them singletons, with about 5.8% in the top ten. Sequences were obtained from PBMCs or T cells enriched from blood (not recorded which). The receptors originated from a woman aged 35 to 49 with acute COVID-19.

The chain joins TRBV19 to TRBJ2-1; unclear D gene. Trimming left V 6 bases short and J 1 base short, with 13 bases between. There are 15 residues in the CDR3. The germline CDR1 and CDR2 sequences are LNHDA and SQIVND (reference sequence). The CDR3 nucleotides are TGTGCCAGTAGCACCACGGAGTGGTCCTACAATGAGCAGTTCTTC. Translated: CASSTTEWSYNEQFF.

V usage is TRBV30 and J usage is TRBJ2-7; tentative D call: TRBD2 (5 bases). Germline CDR1 and CDR2: GTSNPN and SVGIG (reference sequence). Deletions cut 6 bases from V and 2 bases from J, with 8 bases between. The CDR3 is made up of 11 amino acids. This chain's CDR3 is CACRRAYEQYF. The CDR3 DNA follows: TGTGCCTGTCGGCGGGCCTACGAGCAGTACTTC. Using reference TRBV30 and TRBJ2-7 for the parts outside the CDR3, the full variable domain is SQTIHQWPATLVQPVGSPLSLECTVEGTSNPNLYWYRQAAGRGLQLLFYSVGIGQISSEVPQNLSASRPQDRQFILSSKKLLLSDSGFYLCACRRAYEQYFGPGTRLTVT.

J is TRBJ1-2 and V is TRBV27; D is uncertain. V was trimmed by 6 bases and J by 5 bases, leaving 13 bases between them. CDR1 MNHEY and CDR2 SMNVEV come from the germline V gene (reference sequence). The CDR3 consists of 13 residues. The CDR3 DNA follows: TGTGCCAGCAGAGTCGAGGGAGGGTATGGCTACACCTTC. Translation gives CASRVEGGYGYTF.

The chain recombines TRBV18 with TRBJ1-2; D ambiguous. Germline V CDR1 and CDR2: KGHSH, LQKENI. This CDR3 has 14 residues. With 6 bases removed from V and 5 bases from J, the gap between germline ends came to 16 bases. The CDR3 is CASSSRGMGYGYTF. In nucleotides, the CDR3 is TGTGCCAGCTCTTCACGAGGGATGGGGTATGGCTACACCTTC.

The rearrangement joins TRBV2 to TRBJ2-3, with a possible D match to TRBD2 (5 bases). The germline V gene encodes CDR1 SNHLY and CDR2 FYNNEI. Trimming shortened V by 6 bases and J by 3 bases, and 13 bases separated the two germline ends. The CDR3 is made up of 14 amino acids. The DNA of the CDR3 is TGTGCCAGCAGCCGGGTCAGGAGGACAGATACGCAGTATTTT. The encoded protein is CASSRVRRTDTQYF.

This clone was counted between two and nine times. The chain links TRBV11-2 to TRBJ1-2, with unresolved D. CDR3 length: 15 amino acids. Trimming removed 0 bases at V and 0 bases at J, with 8 bases between. The germline gives CDR1 SGHAT, CDR2 FQNNGV. The CDR3 protein is CASSLDVSSNYGYTF. CDR3 bases: TGTGCCAGCAGCTTAGATGTGAGCTCTAACTATGGCTACACCTTC.

The rearrangement links TRBV3-1 (or the pseudogene TRBV3-2) to TRBJ2-5, with 14 bases fitting TRBD2. CDR3 length: 17 amino acids. With 3 bases clipped from V and 5 bases from J, the junction kept 8 bases outside the gene matches. Germline V gene sequence: CDR1 LGHDT, CDR2 YNNKEL (reference sequence). The CDR3 DNA follows: TGTGCCAGCAGCCAGACGCCCGGGACTAGCGGGAGCGAGACCCAGTACTTC. Protein: CASSQTPGTSGSETQYF.

The chain combines TRBV30 with TRBJ1-1; perhaps TRBD1 as D (6 bases). Germline values: CDR1 GTSNPN, CDR2 SVGIG (reference sequence). This CDR3 contains 14 residues. The germline V and J ends were trimmed by 4 bases and 1 base, with 13 bases remaining between them. In nucleotides, the CDR3 is TGTGCCTGGACACCGGGGACAACGAACACTGAAGCTTTCTTT. It codes for CAWTPGTTNTEAFF.

The rearrangement joins TRBV29-1 to TRBJ2-2, with 7 bases that match TRBD1. The CDR3 has 14 amino acids. Germline CDR1 reads SQVTM; CDR2 reads ANQGSEA. V shed 7 bases, J shed 0 bases, and the junction held 5 bases outside the gene matches. The CDR3 bases are TGCAGCGCCTCCGGGACAGCGAACACCGGGGAGCTGTTTTTT. This translates into CSASGTANTGELFF.

This clone was observed a handful of times. V is TRBV7-6 and J is TRBJ2-1; TRBD2 matches at 13 bases. The CDR3 runs to 18 residues. Trimming took 1 base from V and 2 from J; bases not matched to a gene: 5. Germline V gene lookup returns CDR1 SGHVS and CDR2 FNYEAQ. The CDR3 is CASSLGTSGSRAYNEQFF. The CDR3 DNA sequence: TGTGCCAGCAGCTTAGGGACTAGCGGGAGCAGGGCCTACAATGAGCAGTTCTTC.

The rearrangement links TRBV5-8 to TRBJ1-1; D not resolved. Germline lookup yields CDR1 SGHTS and CDR2 YDEGEE. The CDR3 is 13 residues long. Trimming cost V 1 base and J 2 bases, with 6 bases left between them. CDR3 residues: CASSLRINTEAFF. DNA of the CDR3: TGTGCCAGCAGCTTGCGTATAAACACTGAAGCTTTCTTT.

The chain combines TRBV29-1 with TRBJ1-2; no clear D gene. Trimming stripped 3 bases from V and 2 bases from J, with 10 bases between. This CDR3 spans 13 amino acids. Per the germline V gene, CDR1 is SQVTM and CDR2 is ANQGSEA. The CDR3: CSVDGLKNYGYTF. The DNA for the CDR3 is TGCAGCGTTGACGGGTTGAAGAACTATGGCTACACCTTC.

In its sample, this clone was seen many times. The J gene is TRBJ1-2, the V gene TRBV18; 12 positions match TRBD1. With 4 bases clipped from V and 4 bases from J, the junction kept 7 bases outside the gene matches. Germline V lookup: CDR1 KGHSH, CDR2 LQKENI. The CDR3 runs to 16 residues. The CDR3 coding sequence is TGTGCCAGCTCACGAGCGGGACAGGGGGCGGTCTATGGCTACACCTTC. It specifies CASSRAGQGAVYGYTF.

The genes are TRBV18 and TRBJ2-5; 12 bases are shared with TRBD1. There are 20 residues in the CDR3. V lost 5 bases, J lost 1 base, and 17 bases stayed unmatched. Germline CDR1 reads KGHSH; CDR2 reads LQKENI. CDR3 sequence reads: CASSSTSRDRGLRRQETQYF. CDR3 DNA: TGTGCCAGCTCAAGCACCTCCCGGGACAGGGGGCTCCGTCGCCAAGAGACCCAGTACTTC.

This chain joins TRBV19 and TRBJ1-1; TRBD1 might be the D (5 bases). The germline V gene has CDR1 LNHDA and CDR2 SQIVND (reference sequence). This CDR3 is built from 12 residues. V lost 5 bases and J lost 5, with 9 bases in between. The CDR3 region is CASSPGLTEAFF. The DNA for the CDR3 is TGTGCCAGTAGTCCAGGGTTAACTGAAGCTTTCTTT.

The V gene is TRBV25-1, the J gene TRBJ2-5; TRBD2 matches 14 bases. J gave up 5 bases and V 5 bases, and 7 bases lay outside the gene matches. The CDR3 consists of 16 residues. Germline values: CDR1 MGHDK, CDR2 SYGVNS. The chain's CDR3 is CASSPGTSGRGETQYF. The CDR3 nucleotides read TGTGCCAGCAGTCCGGGGACTAGCGGGAGAGGTGAGACCCAGTACTTC.

The rearrangement links TRBV7-8 to TRBJ1-1; 9 nucleotides agree with TRBD1. Per the germline V gene, CDR1 is SGHVS and CDR2 is FQNEAQ. J was trimmed by 8 bases and V by 1 base; bases with no gene match: 8. The CDR3 is 15 amino acids. CDR3 in amino acids: CASSLVGTDRGEAFF. CDR3 nucleotide sequence: TGTGCCAGCAGCTTAGTCGGTACAGACAGGGGGGAAGCTTTCTTT.

This sequence joins TRBV7-2 and TRBJ2-5; TRBD2 matches 7 bases. The ends lost 4 bases at V and 5 bases at J; junction bases unmatched: 4. The CDR3 is 13 residues long. Germline values: CDR1 SGHTA, CDR2 FQGNSA. For the CDR3, the DNA is TGTGCCAGCAGCTCTCCGACTAGCGAGACCCAGTACTTC. Translation gives CASSSPTSETQYF.

The V and J genes are TRBV7-3 and TRBJ1-1, with D tentatively TRBD1 (5 bases). CDR1 and CDR2 from the germline V gene are SGHTA and FQGTGA. The CDR3 is 12 residues long. V lost 5 bases and J lost 11, with 15 bases in between. CDR3 sequence (DNA): TGTGCCAGCAGCCGCGACAGAATAGAGGCTTTCTTT. It yields the protein CASSRDRIEAFF.

The chain carries TRBV28 and TRBJ2-1, with 9 bases lining up with TRBD2. Germline V CDR1 and CDR2: MDHEN, SYDVKM. The CDR3 spans 16 residues. Germline trimming cut 6 bases from V and 5 bases from J; bases unmatched to any gene: 11. DNA for the CDR3: TGTGCCAGCAGAACCCCTAGCGGGAACTTGCACAATGAGCAGTTCTTC. Translation gives CASRTPSGNLHNEQFF.

The chain uses TRBV7-2 and TRBJ2-7; perhaps TRBD2 as D (6 bases). The CDR3 sequence is 14 residues long. CDR1 SGHTA and CDR2 FQGNSA come from the germline V gene. Trimming took 5 bases from V and 1 from J, leaving 12 bases between them. The CDR3 coding sequence is TGTGCCAGCAGCCCGAGGGGACTTTCCTACGAGCAGTACTTC. Its protein is CASSPRGLSYEQYF.

The V gene is TRBV24-1, the J gene TRBJ2-1; the D gene is possibly TRBD1 (5 bases). V shed 5 bases and J shed 4 bases, with 11 bases lying between them. CDR1 and CDR2 (germline): KGHDR, SFDVKD. This CDR3 region has 14 residues. In nucleotides, the CDR3 is TGTGCCACCAGTGGGGGCTTGGAATACAATGAGCAGTTCTTC. This translates into CATSGGLEYNEQFF.

This clone was seen more than once but under ten times. This chain connects TRBV11-2 to TRBJ1-2, with D possibly being TRBD1 (5 bases). This CDR3 is built from 12 residues. V dropped 1 base and J dropped 8 bases, with 8 bases sitting between them. Germline-derived CDR1 and CDR2 are SGHAT and FQNNGV. DNA for the CDR3: TGTGCCAGCAGCTTAGGGAGGGACGGCTACACCTTC. It is translated as CASSLGRDGYTF.

The J gene is TRBJ1-2, the V gene TRBV27; 11 bases agree with TRBD1. This CDR3 has 13 residues. Germline trimming cut 5 bases from V and 5 bases from J; bases unmatched to any gene: 1. Per the germline V gene, CDR1 is MNHEY and CDR2 is SMNVEV (reference sequence). The CDR3 loop reads CASSGTGGYGYTF. CDR3 sequence (DNA): TGTGCCAGCAGTGGGACAGGGGGTTATGGCTACACCTTC.

The chain recombines TRBV28 with TRBJ1-6; D possibly corresponds to TRBD1 (5 bases). The CDR3 extends over 17 amino acids. Trimming stripped 4 bases from V and 4 bases from J, with 17 bases between. Germline assignment: CDR1 MDHEN and CDR2 SYDVKM. The CDR3 region is CASSSGGGGGYNSPLHF. CDR3 bases: TGTGCCAGCAGTTCCGGGGGAGGTGGAGGTTATAATTCACCCCTCCACTTT.

This rearrangement joins TRBV5-7 to TRBJ1-2; 8 nucleotides match TRBD1. TRBV5-7 is noted as an ORF with a role that remains uncertain. The CDR3 has 15 amino acids. J lost 5 bases, V lost 1 base, and 7 bases had no gene match. The DNA of the CDR3 is TGTGCCAGCAGCTTGTTGGTGACAGGGGAATATGGCTACACCTTC. Its translation: CASSLLVTGEYGYTF.